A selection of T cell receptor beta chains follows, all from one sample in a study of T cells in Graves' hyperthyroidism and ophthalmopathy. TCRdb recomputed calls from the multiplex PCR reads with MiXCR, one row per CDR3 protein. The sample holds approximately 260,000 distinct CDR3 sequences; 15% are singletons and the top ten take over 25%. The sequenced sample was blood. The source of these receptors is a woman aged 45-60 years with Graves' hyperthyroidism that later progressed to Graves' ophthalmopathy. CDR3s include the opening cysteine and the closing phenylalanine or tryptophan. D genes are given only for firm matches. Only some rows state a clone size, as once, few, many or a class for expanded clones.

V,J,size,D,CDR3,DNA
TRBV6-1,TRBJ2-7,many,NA,CASKAGSTYEQYF,TGTGCCAGCAAGGCGGGGTCGACCTACGAGCAGTACTTC
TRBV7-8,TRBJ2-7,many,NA,CASSGAGLTYEQYF,TGTGCCAGCAGCGGGGCGGGCCTTACCTACGAGCAGTACTTC
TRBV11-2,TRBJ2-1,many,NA,CASSLLVLLGEQFF,TGTGCCAGCAGCTTACTAGTCCTCCTGGGTGAGCAGTTCTTC
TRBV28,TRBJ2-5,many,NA,CASNTGSWTQYF,TGTGCCAGCAATACAGGGTCATGGACCCAGTACTTC
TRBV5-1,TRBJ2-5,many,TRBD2,CASSPTGTSGSGQETQYF,TGCGCCAGCAGCCCCACCGGGACTAGCGGGAGCGGCCAAGAGACCCAGTACTTC
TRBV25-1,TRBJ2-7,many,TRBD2,CASSEAASGRLYEQYF,TGTGCCAGCAGTGAAGCGGCTAGCGGGAGACTCTACGAGCAGTACTTC
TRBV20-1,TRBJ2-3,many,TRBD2,CSARPGLASTDTQYF,TGCAGTGCTAGGCCGGGACTAGCGAGCACAGATACGCAGTATTTT
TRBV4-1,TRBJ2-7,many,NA,CASSLGREQYF,TGCGCCAGCAGCCTGGGACGCGAGCAGTACTTC
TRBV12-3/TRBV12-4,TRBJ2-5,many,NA,CASSRSGLRGGETQYF,TGTGCCAGCAGTCGCTCGGGCCTCAGGGGAGGAGAGACCCAGTACTTC
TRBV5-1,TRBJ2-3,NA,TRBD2,CASSLGLAGGNTDTQYF,TGCGCCAGCAGCTTGGGACTAGCGGGAGGCAACACAGATACGCAGTATTTT
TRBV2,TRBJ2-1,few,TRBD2,CASSDASGRNYEQFF,TGTGCCAGCAGTGATGCGAGCGGGAGGAACTATGAGCAGTTCTTC
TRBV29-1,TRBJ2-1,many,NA,CSVGFIQGNEQFF,TGCAGCGTTGGATTCATACAAGGGAATGAGCAGTTCTTC
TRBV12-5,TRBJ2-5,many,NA,CASGLVRGGTDPPETQYF,TGTGCTAGTGGTTTGGTACGAGGGGGGACAGACCCACCGGAGACCCAGTACTTC
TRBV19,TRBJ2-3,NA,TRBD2,CASSDIVGSGRDTDTQYF,TGTGCCAGTAGCGATATCGTGGGCAGCGGGAGGGACACAGATACGCAGTATTTT
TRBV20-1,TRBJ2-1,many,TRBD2,CSASRLAGVYNEQFF,TGCAGTGCTTCGCGACTAGCGGGAGTCTACAATGAGCAGTTCTTC
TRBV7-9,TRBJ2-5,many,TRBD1,CASSSDRGRARETQYF,TGTGCCAGCAGCTCCGACAGGGGAAGGGCGAGGGAGACCCAGTACTTC
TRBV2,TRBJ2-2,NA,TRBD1,CASSETGYRGTGELFF,TGTGCCAGCAGTGAGACAGGGTATAGAGGCACCGGGGAGCTGTTTTTT
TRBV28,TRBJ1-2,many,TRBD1,CALGGQGCIGYGYTF,TGTGCTCTTGGGGGACAGGGGTGTATCGGCTATGGCTACACCTTC
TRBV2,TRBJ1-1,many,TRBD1,CASSGDSGGEAFF,TGTGCCAGCAGTGGAGATTCAGGGGGTGAAGCTTTCTTT
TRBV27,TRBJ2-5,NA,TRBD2,CASTLLGGGYQETQYF,TGTGCCAGCACCCTACTGGGGGGGGGGTACCAAGAGACCCAGTACTTC
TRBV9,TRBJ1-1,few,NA,CASSVGPVRRMNTEAFF,TGTGCCAGCAGCGTAGGCCCAGTCCGGAGAATGAACACTGAAGCTTTCTTT
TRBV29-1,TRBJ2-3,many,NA,CSGGHFTDTQYF,TGCAGCGGTGGACACTTCACAGATACGCAGTATTTT
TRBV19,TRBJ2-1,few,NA,CASSKSGPLVNEQFF,TGTGCCAGTAGTAAAAGCGGGCCCCTGGTTAATGAGCAGTTCTTC
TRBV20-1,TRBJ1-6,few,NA,CSARDWGTLPLHF,TGCAGTGCTAGAGATTGGGGGACCTTACCCCTCCACTTT
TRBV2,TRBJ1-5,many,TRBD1,CASRTGLGQPQHF,TGTGCCAGCCGGACAGGGTTAGGTCAGCCCCAGCATTTT
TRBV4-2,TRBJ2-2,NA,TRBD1,CASSQGWDRGPGELFF,TGTGCCAGCAGCCAAGGATGGGACAGGGGGCCCGGGGAGCTGTTTTTT
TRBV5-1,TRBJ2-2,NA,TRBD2,CASSLFNSGAGAGELFF,TGCGCCAGCAGCTTGTTTAATAGCGGGGCCGGGGCCGGGGAGCTGTTTTTT
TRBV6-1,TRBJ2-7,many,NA,CASSYVVGSSYEQYF,TGTGCCAGCAGTTATGTCGTCGGCAGCTCCTACGAGCAGTACTTC
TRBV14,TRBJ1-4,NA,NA,CASSQAYNEKLFF,TGTGCCAGCAGCCAAGCCTATAATGAAAAACTGTTTTTT
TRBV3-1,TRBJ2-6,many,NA,CASRALGVGGANVLTF,TGTGCCAGCCGGGCCTTAGGGGTCGGAGGGGCCAACGTCCTGACTTTC
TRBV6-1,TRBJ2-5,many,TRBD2,CASSTSGSETQYF,TGTGCCAGCTCGACTAGCGGGAGTGAGACCCAGTACTTC
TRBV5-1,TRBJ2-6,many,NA,CASSLLGTFSGANVLTF,TGCGCCAGCAGCTTACTCGGGACGTTCTCTGGGGCCAACGTCCTGACTTTC
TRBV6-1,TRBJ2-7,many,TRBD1,CASSNDRGYEQYF,TGTGCCAGCAGTAACGACAGGGGTTACGAGCAGTACTTC
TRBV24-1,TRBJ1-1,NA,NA,CATMAGGGLQDTEAFF,TGTGCCACCATGGCCGGGGGAGGGCTTCAAGACACTGAAGCTTTCTTT
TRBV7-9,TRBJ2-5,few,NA,CASSSSSLSETQYF,TGTGCCAGCAGCTCGTCCTCACTCAGTGAGACCCAGTACTTC
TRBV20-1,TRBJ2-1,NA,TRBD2,CSARLAGGSYNEQFF,TGCAGTGCACGCCTAGCGGGAGGCTCTTACAATGAGCAGTTCTTC
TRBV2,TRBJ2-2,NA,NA,CASTGTGWAGELFF,TGTGCCAGCACCGGGACGGGGTGGGCCGGGGAGCTGTTTTTT